The source of this T cell receptor (beta chain) is a study of blood T cell repertoires in COVID-19 (dated by TCRdb to the early 2020s). Study-wide context: Samples from collaborators originated in the United States, Italy and Spain and spanned both the acute and convalescent phases of COVID-19. Sample metadata almost always included a de-identified subject ID, COVID-19 status, age in years and sex. The repertoires were released in a freely available public database meant as a resource for research on the immune response to SARS-CoV-2. The prospective study material was composed of cDNA or gDNA derived from T cells, B-cell-depleted T cells, or PBMCs. Samples came from the ongoing ImmuneRACE study (first 160 participants) plus 1,254 subjects from 6 global collaborators. HLA class I and class II types, where available, came from metadata supplied by the sample provider rather than from assay-based typing. Deeply sampled blood TCRbeta repertoires from subjects exposed to, actively infected with, or recovered from COVID-19 were included in the dataset.

Its CDR3 holds 13 amino acids, cysteine through phenylalanine. Only CDR3 DNA remains: 39 bases, in frame from the first base. CDR1 and CDR2, per the germline V gene, are SNHLY and FYNNEI. Unmatched junction bases come to 9, with V trimmed by 11 bases and J by 3 bases. Collaborating institutions collected whole blood in K2EDTA tubes following their own protocols. For TCRbeta analysis, collaborator samples were shipped as frozen whole blood, as isolated PBMCs, or as DNA extracted from either sample type. TCRbeta CDR3 regions were amplified from genomic DNA by means of the immunoSEQ Assay, a bias-controlled multiplex PCR. As for the original processing: Nucleated cell counts per sample were estimated from amplification of reference gene primers within the assay. To quantify the absolute abundance of each unique TCRbeta CDR3 rearrangement, sequence reads were collapsed and filtered. For each sample, productive Simpson clonality was calculated as the square root of Simpson's diversity index over productive rearrangements. The table was pulled from immuneACCESS by TCRdb, which kept in-frame rearrangements only. Such tables lose some clones; where checked, under half of the loss comes from unresolved V genes, and the rest has no known cause. The V and J calls and the clone size are those of that table, but D and trimming were determined from the DNA. Here the sample has 25,000 to 30,000 clones; 89% occur a single time. Jointly, the top ten make up approximately 2.6% of the sample.

What the authors observed across the whole study: The quantity of clinical and demographic metadata differed by source and by participant and was supplied without curation.

Note on this clone: Its binding antigen is unknown. Base qualities are not recorded, but no much larger clone differs from it by a single base.

This receptor was taken from a human donor in a cohort sampled during active COVID-19. The receptor chain draws on TRBV2 and TRBJ2-7; 8 central bases correspond to TRBD2. The material sequenced was peripheral blood. The DNA reads TGTGCCCGGGGGGGGGACATGGGCTACGAGCAGTACTTC. Its translation reads: CARGGDMGYEQYF.